Below are 20 T cell receptor beta chains sequenced from a single sample in a study of Graves' ophthalmopathy and Graves' hyperthyroidism. From RNA, the CDR3 regions of TCR beta chains were amplified and sequenced. The first-round RT-PCR employed HTBI primers together with the Qiagen OneStep RT-PCR kit. A multiplex PCR was then performed as the second round. From the multiplex PCR reads, TCRdb called clonotypes with MiXCR, one entry per CDR3 protein. The sample includes some 1.1 million distinct CDR3 sequences, about two fifths of them seen just once. The specimen sequenced was peripheral blood or thyroid tissue (not recorded which). The origin of the receptors is an adult man with Graves' hyperthyroidism.

On this clonotype itself: The junction departs from germline at one end; a sequencing error may be responsible. This sequence joins TRBV28 and TRBJ1-6; no clear D gene. Germline loops: CDR1 MDHEN, CDR2 SYDVKM. CDR3 length: 17 residues. The CDR3 DNA is TGTGCCAGCACTTTATCCGTGTCCGGAGGGTTTGATTCACCCCTCCACTTT. Translating it yields CASTLSVSGGFDSPLHF.

This sequence joins TRBV10-3 and TRBJ1-2, with a weak D call TRBD1 (6 bases). V lost 7 bases to trimming and J lost 7 bases, with 19 bases between them. Germline CDR1 is ENHRY and CDR2 is SYGVKD. This CDR3 contains 14 residues. In DNA form, the CDR3 reads TGTGCCATCAAGAGCGGTGCAGGGGCTTCTGGCTACACCTTC. It encodes CAIKSGAGASGYTF.

This clonotype was recorded once. It may be a read error: a sequence one base away is much more abundant. The chain has TRBV10-3 and TRBJ2-7; 13 bases are a match to TRBD2. The CDR3 sequence is 14 residues long. J lost 0 bases, V lost 10 bases, and 3 bases had no gene match. Germline CDR1 is ENHRY and CDR2 is SYGVKD. In DNA, the CDR3 is TGTGCCACGGGACTAGCGGGGCCCTCCTACGAGCAGTACTTC. Protein: CATGLAGPSYEQYF.

This clonotype was seen at least ten times. This chain links TRBV6-5 with TRBJ1-4; no clear D gene. From germline, CDR1 is MNHEY and CDR2 SVGAGI. The CDR3 consists of 12 residues. Trimming left V 2 bases short and J 7 bases short, with 5 bases between. This CDR3 is CASSYVGEKLFF. CDR3 bases: TGTGCCAGCAGTTACGTAGGTGAAAAACTGTTTTTT.

Points on this clonotype: One junction end does not reproduce the germline sequence, and a read error may be involved. The chain carries TRBV7-9 and TRBJ1-2; weak D call: TRBD1 (5 bases). This CDR3 spans 13 amino acids. The germline gives CDR1 SEHNR, CDR2 FQNEAQ (reference sequence). The CDR3 spells CASRKGVTYGYTF. The DNA of the CDR3 is TGCGCCAGCAGAAAAGGGGTGACCTATGGCTACACCTTC.

This clonotype was seen ten or more times. Compared with germline, one end of the junction differs, possibly owing to a read error. V gene TRBV29-1 combines with J gene TRBJ1-3; the D is unclear. The CDR3 is 12 amino acids. Germline CDR1 SQVTM, CDR2 ANQGSEA. The CDR3 loop reads CSVEDRGNIIYF. The DNA for the CDR3 is TGCAGCGTTGAAGATCGGGGAAACATCATATATTTT.

The V call is TRBV25-1, the J call TRBJ1-6; 9 positions agree with TRBD1. CDR3 length: 17 residues. V gave up 4 bases and J gave up 9 bases; unmatched junction bases: 13. The V gene's germline CDR1 is MGHDK and CDR2 SYGVNS. CDR3 DNA: TGTGCCAGCAGTGCCAAGACCGGGACAGGGACGGGTTCACCCCTCCACTTT. Protein product: CASSAKTGTGTGSPLHF.

The rearrangement uses TRBV20-1 and TRBJ2-7; 12 bases map to TRBD2. This CDR3 has 15 residues. Germline V lookup: CDR1 DFQATT, CDR2 SNEGSKA (reference sequence). V gave up 6 bases and J gave up 1 base; unmatched junction bases: 7. The CDR3: CSARLAGAPSYEQYF. CDR3 nucleotide sequence: TGCAGTGCCAGACTAGCGGGAGCTCCGTCCTACGAGCAGTACTTC.

To note about this clonotype: This likely comes from a read error, as the CDR3 has no conserved phenylalanine or tryptophan at its end. V and J are TRBV7-8 and TRBJ2-7, with D possibly being TRBD2 (5 bases). Per germline, CDR1 SGHVS and CDR2 FQNEAQ. CDR3 length: 17 amino acids. The V and J ends lost 5 bases and 6 bases respectively, with 26 bases between them. The CDR3 DNA follows: TGTGCCAGCAGCCCACGAACATTGACGGGGTTTCATCCCGAGCAGTACCTC. Protein: CASSPRTLTGFHPEQYL.

The rearrangement joins TRBV29-1 to TRBJ1-3; D remains unclear. Germline V gene sequence: CDR1 SQVTM, CDR2 ANQGSEA. This CDR3 has 14 residues. Trimming stripped 4 bases from V and 7 bases from J, with 17 bases between. This chain's CDR3 is CSVATGAGVNTIYF. CDR3 DNA sequence: TGCAGCGTTGCGACGGGAGCTGGGGTGAACACCATATATTTT. Combining the CDR3 with reference TRBV29-1 and TRBJ1-3 gives the whole variable domain SAVISQKPSRDICQRGTSLTIQCQVDSQVTMMFWYRQQPGQSLTLIATANQGSEATYESGFVIDKFPISRPNLTFSTLTVSNMSPEDSSIYLCSVATGAGVNTIYFGEGSWLTVV.

This clonotype has more than one count but fewer than ten. The chain couples TRBV27 to TRBJ1-6, with TRBD1 matching over 10 bases. The V segment lost 6 bases and the J segment 0 bases; nucleotides outside the gene matches: 8. Germline V gene lookup returns CDR1 MNHEY and CDR2 SMNVEV (reference sequence). This CDR3 has 18 residues. The CDR3 DNA sequence: TGTGCCAGCAGGAAGACAGGGGGCCCCGGCTCCTATAATTCACCCCTCCACTTT. As protein: CASRKTGGPGSYNSPLHF.

The V gene is TRBV7-2, the J gene TRBJ1-6, with a possible D match to TRBD1 (5 bases). CDR1 SGHTA and CDR2 FQGNSA come from the germline V gene. This CDR3 is 14 amino acids long. V lost 7 bases, J lost 9 bases, and 16 bases lay in between. The CDR3 here is CASTSLRGASPLHF. For the CDR3, the DNA is TGTGCCAGCACCTCCTTGAGGGGCGCTTCACCCCTCCACTTT.

The rearrangement joins TRBV19 to TRBJ1-1; D is unresolved. The CDR3 is 14 amino acids. Germline CDR1 LNHDA, CDR2 SQIVND (reference sequence). The V gene lost 9 bases and the J gene lost 1 base, with 15 bases spanning the gap. CDR3 protein: CASSYEGGNTEAFF. DNA for the CDR3: TGTGCCAGCAGTTACGAGGGAGGGAACACTGAAGCTTTCTTT.

In its sample, this clonotype was seen a few times. In nucleotides, the CDR3 is TGCGCCAGCAGTGCCGGACCCTATGGCTACACCTTC. It translates to CASSAGPYGYTF. This chain joins TRBV10-2 and TRBJ1-2; D is ambiguous. Trimming took off 4 bases at V and 4 bases at J, with 7 bases between the two ends. Germline V gene data show CDR1 as WSHSY and CDR2 as SAAADI. The CDR3 contains 12 residues.

The J gene is TRBJ1-6, the V gene TRBV29-1, with D maybe TRBD1 (5 bases). This CDR3 has 11 amino acids. The V and J ends lost 4 bases and 11 bases respectively, with 9 bases between them. Germline CDR1 SQVTM, CDR2 ANQGSEA. The CDR3 sequence is CSVGDVAPLHF. The CDR3 DNA reads TGCAGCGTTGGGGACGTCGCACCCCTCCACTTT.

V gene TRBV29-1 combines with J gene TRBJ2-2, with 7 bases lining up with TRBD2. The V gene's germline CDR1 is SQVTM and CDR2 ANQGSEA. CDR3 length: 15 residues. J was trimmed by 2 bases and V by 0 bases; bases with no gene match: 3. The CDR3 reads CSVEESGINTGELFF. CDR3 DNA sequence: TGCAGCGTTGAAGAAAGCGGGATAAACACCGGGGAGCTGTTTTTT.

Details on this clonotype: A much larger clone is a single base away; this may be a read error. This chain connects TRBV7-2 to TRBJ2-6; D gene uncertain. This CDR3 is built from 17 residues. Germline V gene lookup returns CDR1 SGHTA and CDR2 FQGNSA. The V end was cut by 1 base, the J end by 3 bases, with 13 bases between. CDR3 in amino acids: CASSLVSGIGGANVLTF. CDR3 in DNA: TGTGCCAGCAGCTTAGTTTCAGGTATAGGTGGGGCCAACGTCCTGACTTTC.

This clonotype was found many times. The chain couples TRBV7-9 to TRBJ2-2; TRBD2 might be the D (6 bases). The length of the CDR3 is 16 residues. Germline V gene data show CDR1 as SEHNR and CDR2 as FQNEAQ (reference sequence). V was pared by 5 bases and J by 5 bases, with 18 bases between. CDR3 region: CASSGWDLLPTGELFF. The CDR3 coding sequence is TGTGCCAGCAGCGGCTGGGACTTGCTACCTACCGGGGAGCTGTTTTTT.

In its sample, this clonotype was seen once. A much larger clone is a single base away; this may be a read error. This sequence joins TRBV12-3 or TRBV12-4 and TRBJ1-1, with D maybe TRBD1 (5 bases). CDR3 length: 15 amino acids. CDR3 bases: TGTGCCAGCAGTTCCACGGGACGGAAGAACACTGAACCTTTCTTT. Translated: CASSSTGRKNTEPFF.

This clonotype was seen repeatedly, ten times or more. The chain is built from TRBV20-1 and TRBJ1-5, with 9 bases fitting TRBD1. The V and J ends lost 0 bases and 11 bases, in that order; junction bases with no gene match: 8. Germline CDR1 and CDR2: DFQATT and SNEGSKA (reference sequence). This CDR3 has 14 residues. The CDR3 DNA reads TGCAGTGCTAGAGATACGACAGGGGGTCTGGCCCAGCATTTT. This gives the protein CSARDTTGGLAQHF.